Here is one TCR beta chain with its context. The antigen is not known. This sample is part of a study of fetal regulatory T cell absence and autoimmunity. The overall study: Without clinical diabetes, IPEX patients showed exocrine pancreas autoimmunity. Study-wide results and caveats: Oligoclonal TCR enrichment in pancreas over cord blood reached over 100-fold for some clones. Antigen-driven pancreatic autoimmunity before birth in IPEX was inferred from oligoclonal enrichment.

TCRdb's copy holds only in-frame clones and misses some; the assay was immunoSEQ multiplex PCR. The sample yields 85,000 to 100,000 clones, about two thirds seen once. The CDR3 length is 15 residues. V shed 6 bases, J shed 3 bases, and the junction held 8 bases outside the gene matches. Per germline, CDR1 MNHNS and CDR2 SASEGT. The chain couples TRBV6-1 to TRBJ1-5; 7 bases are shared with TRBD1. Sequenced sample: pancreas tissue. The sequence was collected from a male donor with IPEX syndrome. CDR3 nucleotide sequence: TGTGCCAGCAGCCCAGGGACAGTACTCAATCAGCCCCAGCATTTT. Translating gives CASSPGTVLNQPQHF.